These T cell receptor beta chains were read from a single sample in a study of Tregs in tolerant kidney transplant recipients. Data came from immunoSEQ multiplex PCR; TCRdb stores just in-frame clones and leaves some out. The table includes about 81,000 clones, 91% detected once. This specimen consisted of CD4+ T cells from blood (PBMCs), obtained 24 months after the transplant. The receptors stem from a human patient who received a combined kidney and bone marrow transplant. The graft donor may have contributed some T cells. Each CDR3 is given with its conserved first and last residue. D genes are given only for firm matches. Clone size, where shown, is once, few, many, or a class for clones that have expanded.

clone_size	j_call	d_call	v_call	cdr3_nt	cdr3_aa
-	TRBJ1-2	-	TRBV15	TGTGCCACCAGCAGAGACAGGGGCTATGGCTACACCTTC	CATSRDRGYGYTF
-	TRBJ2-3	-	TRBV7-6	TGTGCCAGCAGCTTAGGGCAGGGGATTAGCACAGATACGCAGTATTTT	CASSLGQGISTDTQYF
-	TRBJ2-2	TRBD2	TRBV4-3	TGCGCCAGCAGCCCGCGGGGGACCGGGGAGCTGTTTTTT	CASSPRGTGELFF
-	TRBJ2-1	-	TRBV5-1	TGCGCCAGCACCGATGTAGTTAGCGATGAGCAGTTCTTC	CASTDVVSDEQFF
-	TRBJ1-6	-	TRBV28	TGTGCCAGCAGAGAGAGATTCTCCTATAATTCACCCCTCCACTTT	CASRERFSYNSPLHF
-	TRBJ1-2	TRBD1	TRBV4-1	TGCGCCAGCAGACCGCCGGGACAGGGTATGATCCATGGCTACACCTTC	CASRPPGQGMIHGYTF
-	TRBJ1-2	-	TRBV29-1	TGCAGCGTTGAAGAGGGGGCGAGTCGCTATGGCTACACCTTC	CSVEEGASRYGYTF
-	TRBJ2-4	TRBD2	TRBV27	TGTGCCAGCAGTCATTCCGGTCCCTTTCCTGCGGGGGTCATTCAGTACTTC	CASSHSGPFPAGVIQYF
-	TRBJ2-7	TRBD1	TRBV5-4	TGTGCCAGCAGCCATCCTCCGGGACAGGACTACGAGCAGTACTTC	CASSHPPGQDYEQYF
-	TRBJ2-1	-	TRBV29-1	TGCAGCGTGAAGACAGCCCTCACCGTCTCCTACAATGAGCAGTTCTTC	CSVKTALTVSYNEQFF
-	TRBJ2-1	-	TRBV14	TGTGCCAGCAGCCAAGATTGGAGGAGGATCCAGGACAATGAGCAGTTCTTC	CASSQDWRRIQDNEQFF
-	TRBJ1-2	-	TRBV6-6	TGTGCCAGCAGTTATATAGGGGGAAACGATGGCTACACCTTC	CASSYIGGNDGYTF
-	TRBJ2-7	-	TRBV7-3	TGTGCCAGCAGCTTATCAGCAGAGGCCTACGAGCAGTACTTC	CASSLSAEAYEQYF
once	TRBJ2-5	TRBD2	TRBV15	TGTGCCACCAGCAGAGATCTACGAAAGCGGGGCGCCCAAGAGACCCAGTACTTC	CATSRDLRKRGAQETQYF
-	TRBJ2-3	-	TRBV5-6	TGTGCCAGCAGCCTCTCACACAGATACGCGACGCAGTATTTT	CASSLSHRYATQYF
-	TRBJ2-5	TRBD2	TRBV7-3	TGTGCCAGCAGCTTAATTGCGGGAGGACAAGAGACCCAGTACTTC	CASSLIAGGQETQYF
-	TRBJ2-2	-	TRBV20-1	TGCAGTGCTCCTCGAGCCGGGGAGCTGTTTTTT	CSAPRAGELFF